This T cell receptor beta chain is drawn from a study of blood T cell repertoires in COVID-19. In the authors' methods: It was from reference gene primer amplification that nucleated cell counts were estimated. The method was immunoSEQ multiplex PCR; TCRdb's version includes in-frame clones alone and lacks a portion of them. D and trimming were read from the DNA, whereas the V and J calls and clone size are those reported in that table. The table has under 250,000 clones, around nine tenths seen once. V lost 2 bases and J lost 5, with 15 bases in between. The CDR3 is 15 amino acids. Germline V gene sequence: CDR1 SEHNR, CDR2 FQNEAQ (reference sequence).

V usage is TRBV7-9 and J usage is TRBJ2-5; D possibly corresponds to TRBD2 (6 bases). The origin of this receptor is a woman aged 55-70 years with acute or convalescent COVID-19. Sequenced material: peripheral blood. CDR3 residues: CASSLPRLVTETQYF. As DNA, the CDR3 is TGTGCCAGCAGCTTACCTCGACTAGTGACGGAGACCCAGTACTTC.